A single sample is the source of the 6 T cell receptor beta chains below, sequenced in a study of identifying expanded T cells in peripheral blood. The assay was immunoSEQ multiplex PCR, and TCRdb's table has in-frame clones only and misses some. Of approximately 58,000 clones in the sample, more than 70% were seen once. What was sequenced was blood. Receptor source: a person between 18 and 75 years old in good health.

V gene TRBV29-1 combines with J gene TRBJ2-5; TRBD2 matches 8 bases. This CDR3 is 15 amino acids long. CDR1 is SQVTM, CDR2 ANQGSEA, per germline. V was clipped by 2 bases and J by 7 bases; unmatched bases: 12. The CDR3 DNA sequence: TGCAGCGTTGAAATAGCGGGACATCCTCTGGTGACCCAGTACTTC. Amino acid sequence: CSVEIAGHPLVTQYF.

The chain employs TRBV5-1 and TRBJ1-1, with 7 nucleotides matching TRBD1. The CDR3 sequence is 14 residues long. V shed 4 bases, J shed 4 bases, and the junction held 7 bases outside the gene matches. Per germline, CDR1 SGHRS and CDR2 YFSETQ. The CDR3 loop is CASSQTGVPTEAFF. The CDR3, as DNA: TGCGCCAGCAGCCAAACAGGGGTCCCCACTGAAGCTTTCTTT.

The chain recombines TRBV27 with TRBJ2-7, with 10 bases that match TRBD2. The CDR3 is 18 amino acids. CDR1 is MNHEY and CDR2 is SMNVEV in the germline V gene (reference sequence). The V gene end was trimmed by 6 bases and the J gene end by 7 bases; junction bases not matched to a gene: 21. The chain's CDR3 is CASSLYGPHRAGGGEQYF. The DNA for the CDR3 is TGTGCCAGCAGCCTCTATGGACCGCACCGAGCGGGAGGGGGAGAGCAGTACTTC.

The chain carries TRBV6-5 and TRBJ1-2; 9 bases line up with TRBD1. CDR1 is MNHEY and CDR2 is SVGAGI in the germline V gene. The J segment lost 7 bases and the V segment lost 3 bases, leaving 12 bases of the junction unmatched. CDR3 size: 16 residues. CDR3 sequence: CASSYEGTGSFGGYTF. The CDR3 DNA is TGTGCCAGCAGTTATGAAGGGACAGGGTCGTTCGGTGGCTACACCTTC.

The chain links TRBV5-4 to TRBJ1-2; the D is unclear. This CDR3 contains 15 residues. V lost 10 bases to trimming and J lost 4 bases, with 23 bases between them. CDR1 and CDR2 from the germline V gene are SGHNT and YYREEE (reference sequence). The CDR3 here is CALGCRTRKTYGYTF. CDR3 sequence (DNA): TGTGCCCTAGGGTGTCGTACCAGGAAGACCTATGGCTACACCTTC.

This clone has only a few counts. V is TRBV5-1 and J is TRBJ2-1; 11 positions match TRBD2. The CDR3 loop spans 15 amino acids. Trimming at V came to 2 bases and at J to 7 bases, leaving 5 bases not matched to a gene. Germline V lookup: CDR1 SGHRS, CDR2 YFSETQ. The CDR3 region has the DNA TGCGCCAGCAGCTTTAGCGGGGGGGCCATAAATGAGCAGTTCTTC. As protein: CASSFSGGAINEQFF. The complete variable domain, with remaining parts taken from reference TRBV5-1 and TRBJ2-1, reads KAGVTQTPRYLIKTRGQQVTLSCSPISGHRSVSWYQQTPGQGLQFLFEYFSETQRNKGNFPGRFSGRQFSNSRSEMNVSTLELGDSALYLCASSFSGGAINEQFFGPGTRLTVL.